This T cell receptor (beta chain) was captured by sequencing in a study of T cell repertoires in cytomegalovirus infection. This CDR3 has 12 residues. Germline assignment: CDR1 GTSNPN and CDR2 SVGIG (reference sequence). V was cut by 7 bases and J by 5 bases, with 14 bases left in between. TCRdb fed the reads into MiXCR, producing one record per CDR3 protein. Among about 920,000 distinct CDR3 sequences listed, 30% to 40% were seen once. This clonotype was seen a handful of times. The antigen remains unidentified. Source: cultured CD8+ T cells from PBMCs, taken from culture after CMV antigen stimulation. The gene calls are TRBV30 and TRBJ2-5; the D is unclear. This clonotype was sampled from a human donor in good health (CMV status not recorded). Some clones in this sample may be carry-over from other donors' samples. The chain's CDR3 is CASARLKETQYF. The CDR3 DNA reads as TGTGCCTCCGCCAGGTTGAAGGAGACCCAGTACTTC.